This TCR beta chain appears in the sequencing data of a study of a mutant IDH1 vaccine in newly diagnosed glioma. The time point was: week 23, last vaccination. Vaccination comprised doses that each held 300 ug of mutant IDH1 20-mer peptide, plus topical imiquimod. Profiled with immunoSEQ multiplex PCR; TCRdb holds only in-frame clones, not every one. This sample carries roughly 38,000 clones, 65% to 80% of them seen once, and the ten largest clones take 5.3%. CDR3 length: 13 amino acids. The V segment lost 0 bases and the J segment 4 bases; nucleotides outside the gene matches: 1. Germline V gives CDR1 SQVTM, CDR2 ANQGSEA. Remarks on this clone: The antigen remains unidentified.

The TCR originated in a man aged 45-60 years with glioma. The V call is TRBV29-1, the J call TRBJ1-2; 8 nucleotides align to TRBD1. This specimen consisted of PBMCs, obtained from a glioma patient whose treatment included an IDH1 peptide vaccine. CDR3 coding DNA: TGCAGCGTTGAAGAACAGGGGGGCTATGGCTACACCTTC. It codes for CSVEEQGGYGYTF.